The clone carrying this T cell receptor beta chain has more than one count but fewer than ten. The CDR3 extends over 11 amino acids. RNA transcripts provided the source from which TCR beta CDR3 regions were amplified. When the TCR CDR3 underwent first-round RT-PCR, the HTBI primer set was used. TCRdb re-called the multiplex PCR reads through MiXCR, storing one row per CDR3 protein. The sample lists some 580,000 distinct CDR3 sequences, about 16% seen once, with roughly 3.5% in the top ten. These data originate in a study of T cells in Graves' hyperthyroidism and ophthalmopathy. Pregnant or lactating patients were excluded, as were those with uncontrolled infection or other autoimmune disease. Used for diagnoses were clinical symptoms, serum thyroxine and TRAb, thyroid ultrasound and orbital computed tomography.

The source of this sequence is a woman aged 40 to 55 with Graves' ophthalmopathy. Material: blood. This rearrangement joins TRBV12-3 or TRBV12-4 to TRBJ1-2, with 7 positions matching TRBD1. CDR3 loop: CCPGQNYGYTF. The DNA of the CDR3 is TGTTGCCCGGGACAGAACTATGGCTACACCTTC.